The sequence of this T cell receptor beta chain was determined in a study of blood T cells in healthy people across ages. The CDR3 is 19 residues long. Alongside a J-beta primer mix, a sample-barcoded 5' primer served in a second PCR lasting about 6 to 12 cycles. One entry per CDR3 protein, called by TCRdb with MiXCR from the 5' RACE reads. This repertoire shows approximately 810,000 distinct CDR3 sequences, 29% found once; its top ten account for 15% to 20%. Note on this clonotype: This may be a read error: a much more frequent sequence differs by one nucleotide.

The sequence was obtained from a woman of 80 years or more in good health. Input material: blood. The chain links TRBV21-1 to TRBJ2-1; the table gives TRBD2 as D, unverified against the DNA. TRBV21-1 has pseudogene status. The CDR3 spells CASNKVGTSGGASRNEQFF. The CDR3, as DNA: TGTGCCAGCAACAAAGTCGGGACTAGCGGGGGGGCTTCACGCAATGAGCAGTTCTTC.